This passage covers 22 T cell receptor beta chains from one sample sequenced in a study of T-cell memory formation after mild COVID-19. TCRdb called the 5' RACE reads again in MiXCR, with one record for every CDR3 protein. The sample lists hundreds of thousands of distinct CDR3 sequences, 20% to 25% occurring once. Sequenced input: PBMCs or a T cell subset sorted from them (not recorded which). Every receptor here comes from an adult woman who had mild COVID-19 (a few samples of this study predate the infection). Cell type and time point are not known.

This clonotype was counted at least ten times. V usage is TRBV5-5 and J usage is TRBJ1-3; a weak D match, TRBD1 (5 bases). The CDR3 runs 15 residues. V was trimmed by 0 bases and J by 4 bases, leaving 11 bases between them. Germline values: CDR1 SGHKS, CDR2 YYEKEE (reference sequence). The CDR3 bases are TGTGCCAGCAGCTTGGTTGGGGGATCGGGAAACACCATATATTTT. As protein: CASSLVGGSGNTIYF.

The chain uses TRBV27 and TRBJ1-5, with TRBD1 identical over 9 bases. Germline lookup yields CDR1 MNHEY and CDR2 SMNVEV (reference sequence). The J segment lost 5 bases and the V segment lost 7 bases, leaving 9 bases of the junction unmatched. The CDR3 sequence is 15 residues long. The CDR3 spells CASKPRDRVDQPQHF. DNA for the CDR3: TGTGCCAGCAAGCCACGGGACAGGGTCGATCAGCCCCAGCATTTT.

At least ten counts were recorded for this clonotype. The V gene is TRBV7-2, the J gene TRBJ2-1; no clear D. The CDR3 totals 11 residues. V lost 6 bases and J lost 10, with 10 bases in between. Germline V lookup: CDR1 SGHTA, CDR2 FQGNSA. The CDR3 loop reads CASRIRAEQFF. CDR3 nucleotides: TGTGCCAGCAGGATCCGAGCGGAGCAGTTCTTC.

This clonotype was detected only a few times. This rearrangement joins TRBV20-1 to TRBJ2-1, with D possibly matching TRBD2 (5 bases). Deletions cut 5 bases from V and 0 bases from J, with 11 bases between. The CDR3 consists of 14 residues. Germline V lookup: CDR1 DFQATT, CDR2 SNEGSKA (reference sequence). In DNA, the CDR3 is TGCAGTGCTTCCACCGGGGTCTCCTACAATGAGCAGTTCTTC. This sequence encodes CSASTGVSYNEQFF.

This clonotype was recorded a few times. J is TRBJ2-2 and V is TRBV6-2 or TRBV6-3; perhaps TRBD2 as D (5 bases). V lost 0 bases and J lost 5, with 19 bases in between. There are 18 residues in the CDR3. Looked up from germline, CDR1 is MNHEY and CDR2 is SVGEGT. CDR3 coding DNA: TGTGCCAGCAGTTACTCCCACCGGGATCCCACGGGAACCGGGGAGCTGTTTTTT. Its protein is CASSYSHRDPTGTGELFF.

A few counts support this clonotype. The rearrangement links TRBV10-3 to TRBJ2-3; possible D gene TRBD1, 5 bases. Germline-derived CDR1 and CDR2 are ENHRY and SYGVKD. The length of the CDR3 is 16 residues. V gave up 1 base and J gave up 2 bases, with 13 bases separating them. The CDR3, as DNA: TGTGCCATCAGTGAGTTGGGGCCACCGTCCACAGATACGCAGTATTTT. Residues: CAISELGPPSTDTQYF.

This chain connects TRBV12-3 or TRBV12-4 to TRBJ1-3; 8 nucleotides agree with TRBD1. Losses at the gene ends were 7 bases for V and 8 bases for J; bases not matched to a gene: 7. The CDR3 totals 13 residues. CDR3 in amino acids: CASNADRGDTIYF. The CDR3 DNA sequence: TGTGCCAGCAACGCAGACAGGGGAGACACCATATATTTT.

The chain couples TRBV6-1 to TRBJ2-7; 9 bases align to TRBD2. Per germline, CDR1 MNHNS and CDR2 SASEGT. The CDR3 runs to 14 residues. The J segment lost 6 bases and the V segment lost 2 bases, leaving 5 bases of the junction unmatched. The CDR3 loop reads CASSESSGRPEQYF. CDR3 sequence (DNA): TGTGCCAGCAGTGAATCGAGCGGGAGGCCCGAGCAGTACTTC.

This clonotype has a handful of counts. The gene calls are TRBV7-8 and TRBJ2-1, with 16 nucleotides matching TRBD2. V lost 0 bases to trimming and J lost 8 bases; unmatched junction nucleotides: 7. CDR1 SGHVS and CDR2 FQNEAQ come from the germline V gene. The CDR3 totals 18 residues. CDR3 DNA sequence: TGTGCCAGCAGCTTAGCGGGGACTAGCGGGAGGGCCAGGTATGAGCAGTTCTTC. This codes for CASSLAGTSGRARYEQFF.

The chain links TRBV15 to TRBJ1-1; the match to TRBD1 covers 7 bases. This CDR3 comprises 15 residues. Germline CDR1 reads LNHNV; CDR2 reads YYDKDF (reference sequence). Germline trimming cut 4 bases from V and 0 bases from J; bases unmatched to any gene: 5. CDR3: CATSNRQGMNTEAFF. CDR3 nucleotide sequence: TGTGCCACCAGCAACCGACAGGGCATGAACACTGAAGCTTTCTTT. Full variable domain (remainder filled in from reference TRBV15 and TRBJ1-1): DAMVIQNPRYQVTQFGKPVTLSCSQTLNHNVMYWYQQKSSQAPKLLFHYYDKDFNNEADTPDNFQSRRPNTSFCFLDIRSPGLGDTAMYLCATSNRQGMNTEAFFGQGTRLTVV.

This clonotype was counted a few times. Written as DNA, the CDR3 is TGCGCCAGCAGCTTGGCAAGGGGGCAGCATTCACCCCTCCACTTT. It specifies CASSLARGQHSPLHF. The chain recombines TRBV5-1 with TRBJ1-6; 7 bases are a match to TRBD1. Trimming removed 0 bases from V and 8 bases from J; junction bases left unmatched: 5. CDR3 size: 15 residues. Germline V gives CDR1 SGHRS, CDR2 YFSETQ. The variable domain in full, with the rest retrieved from reference TRBV5-1 and TRBJ1-6, is KAGVTQTPRYLIKTRGQQVTLSCSPISGHRSVSWYQQTPGQGLQFLFEYFSETQRNKGNFPGRFSGRQFSNSRSEMNVSTLELGDSALYLCASSLARGQHSPLHFGNGTRLTVT.

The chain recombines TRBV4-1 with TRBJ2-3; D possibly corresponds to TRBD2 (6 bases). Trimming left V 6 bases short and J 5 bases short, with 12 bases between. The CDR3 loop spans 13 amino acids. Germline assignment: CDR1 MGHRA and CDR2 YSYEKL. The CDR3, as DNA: TGCGCCAGCAGACCGACCGGGGGAGATACGCAGTATTTT. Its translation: CASRPTGGDTQYF.

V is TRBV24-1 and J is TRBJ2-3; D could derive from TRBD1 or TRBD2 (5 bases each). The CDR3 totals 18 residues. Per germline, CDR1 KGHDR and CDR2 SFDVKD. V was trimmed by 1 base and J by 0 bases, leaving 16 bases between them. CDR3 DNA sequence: TGTGCCACCAGTGATTTCCCCGGGGCGGCGGAAAGCACAGATACGCAGTATTTT. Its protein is CATSDFPGAAESTDTQYF.

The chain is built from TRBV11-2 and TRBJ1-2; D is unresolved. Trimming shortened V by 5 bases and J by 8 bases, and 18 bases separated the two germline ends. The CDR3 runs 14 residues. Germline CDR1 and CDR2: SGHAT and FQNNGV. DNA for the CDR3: TGTGCCAGCAGCCTCCCGACGGGGTTGGGAGGCTACACCTTC. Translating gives CASSLPTGLGGYTF.

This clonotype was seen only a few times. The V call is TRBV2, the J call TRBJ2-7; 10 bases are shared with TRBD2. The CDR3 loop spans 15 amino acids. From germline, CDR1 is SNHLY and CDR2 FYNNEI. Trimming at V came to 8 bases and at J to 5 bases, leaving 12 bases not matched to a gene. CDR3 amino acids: CASQWLAGASNEQYF. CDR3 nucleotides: TGTGCCAGCCAGTGGCTAGCGGGAGCCTCTAACGAGCAGTACTTC.

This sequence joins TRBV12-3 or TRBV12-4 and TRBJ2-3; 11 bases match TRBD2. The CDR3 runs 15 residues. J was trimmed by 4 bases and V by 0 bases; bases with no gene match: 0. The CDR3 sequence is CASSLASGRADTQYF. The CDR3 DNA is TGTGCCAGCAGTTTAGCTAGCGGGAGGGCAGATACGCAGTATTTT.

CDR3: CSARDFTGALYGYTF. CDR3 DNA: TGCAGTGCTAGAGATTTCACAGGCGCTCTCTATGGCTACACCTTC. This rearrangement joins TRBV20-1 to TRBJ1-2, with a tentative D call TRBD1 (5 bases). V dropped 0 bases and J dropped 4 bases, with 15 bases sitting between them. Germline lookup yields CDR1 DFQATT and CDR2 SNEGSKA (reference sequence). The CDR3 has 15 residues.

Written as DNA, the CDR3 is TGTGCCAGCAGTGCTACGCCGACATTGGCAGGGGCTAACTATGGCTACACCTTC. Amino acid sequence: CASSATPTLAGANYGYTF. The chain uses TRBV6-1 and TRBJ1-2; weak D call: TRBD1 (6 bases). V lost 4 bases to trimming and J lost 0 bases, with 21 bases between them. The CDR3 runs to 18 residues. Germline V CDR1 and CDR2: MNHNS, SASEGT.

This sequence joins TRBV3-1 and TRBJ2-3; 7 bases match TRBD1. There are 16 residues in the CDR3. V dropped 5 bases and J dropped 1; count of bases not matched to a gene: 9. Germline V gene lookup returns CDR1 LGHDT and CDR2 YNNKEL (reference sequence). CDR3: CASSKGTAGGTDTQYF. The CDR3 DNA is TGTGCCAGCAGCAAAGGGACAGCCGGAGGCACAGATACGCAGTATTTT.

DNA of the CDR3: TGTGCCAGCAGCCAATTGCGTGGACTAGCGGGGGGGCTGGGTCTCGAGACCCAGTACTTC. Translation gives CASSQLRGLAGGLGLETQYF. The chain is built from TRBV4-2 and TRBJ2-5; 15 bases agree with TRBD2. Germline-derived CDR1 and CDR2 are LGHNA and YNFKEQ. V was pared by 2 bases and J by 5 bases, with 15 bases of the junction left unmatched. The CDR3 runs to 20 residues.

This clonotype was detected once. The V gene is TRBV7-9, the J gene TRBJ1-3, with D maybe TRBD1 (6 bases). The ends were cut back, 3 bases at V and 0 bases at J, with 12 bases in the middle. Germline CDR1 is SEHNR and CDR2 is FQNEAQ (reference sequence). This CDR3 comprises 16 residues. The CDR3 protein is CASSFLQGTSGNTIYF. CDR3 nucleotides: TGTGCCAGCAGCTTTCTACAGGGCACCTCTGGAAACACCATATATTTT.

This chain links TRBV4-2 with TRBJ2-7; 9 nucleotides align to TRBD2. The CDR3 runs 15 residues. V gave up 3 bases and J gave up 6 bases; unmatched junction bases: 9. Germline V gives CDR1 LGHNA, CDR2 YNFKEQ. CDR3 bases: TGTGCCAGCAGCCATCCCTCTAGCGGGAATGGCGAGCAGTACTTC. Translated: CASSHPSSGNGEQYF.